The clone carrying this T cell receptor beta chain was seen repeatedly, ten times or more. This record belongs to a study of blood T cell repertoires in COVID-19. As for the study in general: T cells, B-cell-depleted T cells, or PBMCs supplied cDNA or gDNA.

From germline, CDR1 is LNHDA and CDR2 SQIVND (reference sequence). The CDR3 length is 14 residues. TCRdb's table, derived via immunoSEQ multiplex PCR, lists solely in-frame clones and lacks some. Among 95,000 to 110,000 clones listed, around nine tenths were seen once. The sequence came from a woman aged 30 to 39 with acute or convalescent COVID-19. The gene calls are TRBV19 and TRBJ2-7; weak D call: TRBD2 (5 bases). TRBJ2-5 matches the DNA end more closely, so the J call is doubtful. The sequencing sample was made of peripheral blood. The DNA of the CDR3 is TGTGCCAGTAGTATGGTGGGAGTGGGCAGGACCCAGTACTTC. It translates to CASSMVGVGRTQYF.